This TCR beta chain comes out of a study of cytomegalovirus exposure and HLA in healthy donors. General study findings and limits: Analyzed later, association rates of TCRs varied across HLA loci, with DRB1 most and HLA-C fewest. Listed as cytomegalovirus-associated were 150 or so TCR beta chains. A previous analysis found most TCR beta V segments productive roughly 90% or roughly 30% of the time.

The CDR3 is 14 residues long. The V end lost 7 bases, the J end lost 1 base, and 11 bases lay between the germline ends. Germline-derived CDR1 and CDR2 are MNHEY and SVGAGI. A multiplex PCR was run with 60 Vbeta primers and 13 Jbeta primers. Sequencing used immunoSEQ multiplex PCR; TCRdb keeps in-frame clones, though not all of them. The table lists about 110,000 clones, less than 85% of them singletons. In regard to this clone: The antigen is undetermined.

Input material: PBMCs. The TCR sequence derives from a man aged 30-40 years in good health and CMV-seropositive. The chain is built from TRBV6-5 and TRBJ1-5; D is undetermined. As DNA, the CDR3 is TGTGCCAGCAAATTGCTCGGGAGCAATCAGCCCCAGCATTTT. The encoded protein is CASKLLGSNQPQHF.